In this sample, the clone carrying this T cell receptor beta chain turned up once. Its specificity is not known. With 2 bases clipped from V and 4 bases from J, the junction kept 2 bases outside the gene matches. The CDR3 is 13 amino acids. Germline V CDR1 and CDR2: SGHVS, FQNEAQ. Clones were sequenced by immunoSEQ multiplex PCR, and TCRdb holds only the in-frame ones, with some missing. The profile shows more than 40,000 clones, approximately 95% of them singletons. The data originate from a study of T cell clonotyping in hematopoietic cell transplantation. Study conclusions and caveats: No sorting was done, leaving CD4 and CD8 contributions mixed. After transplant, recipient diversity fell while pathologically expanded clonotypes grew through day 180. Graft donor and pretransplant recipient Inverse Simpson Index values predicted broader posttransplant TCR diversity. At the given depth, recipient repertoires were over 97% de novo clonotypes.

The specimen sequenced was peripheral blood mononuclear cells. The sequence was collected from a man aged 30 to 39 in good health. Some clones in this sample may be carry-over from other donors' samples. The V gene is TRBV7-8, the J gene TRBJ2-7; 7 bases are shared with TRBD2. This chain's CDR3 is CASSLPSGYEQYF. DNA for the CDR3: TGTGCCAGCAGCTTACCTAGCGGATACGAGCAGTACTTC.